These T cell receptor beta chains were read from a single sample in a study of cytomegalovirus exposure and HLA in healthy donors. Sequencing was performed with immunoSEQ multiplex PCR; in TCRdb, only in-frame clones are kept and a portion is missing. The repertoire includes just over 150,000 clones, 86% of them detected once, and approximately 2% sits in the top ten. Sequencing was carried out using PBMCs. The receptors shown here come from a young woman in good health and CMV-seronegative. Each CDR3 is given with its conserved first and last residue. The size field is filled for only some rows; it gives once, few, many or a size class.

v_call clone_size cdr3_aa
TRBV9 NA CASSVAHGGGRAFF
TRBV27 few CASSLGASGGYEQYF
TRBV5-1 NA CASTDGQGYQETQYF
TRBV30 NA CACVRSSYNEQFF
TRBV30 NA CAWSTQGDQPQHF
TRBV5-5 NA CASTGGGEKLFF
TRBV18 NA CASSSVQDRRYGYTF
TRBV28 NA CASRRQGAPEQYF
TRBV15 NA CATSTGTGGNQPQHF
TRBV5-4 NA CASSPKTGSGTGELFF
TRBV7-9 NA CATGQGDYGYTF
TRBV6-4 NA CASSLDRGDEQFF
TRBV5-1 NA CASSFASGGIYEQYF
TRBV28 NA CASSRGSSRDRVPPYGYTF
TRBV10-3 few CAISRFRVLAGELFF
TRBV7-9 NA CASSLPGTSGISTDTQYF
TRBV29-1 once CSVEGRLNTEAFF
TRBV7-9 NA CASSLDGRSQPQHF
TRBV10-3 NA CASSSGRGSVYEQYF
TRBV6-1 NA CASSVWSSYNSPLHF
TRBV6-4 few CASRPTSGVDTQYF
TRBV5-1 NA CASSESRGTNEKLFF
TRBV30 NA CAWSVSGGDIGELFF
TRBV7-9 NA CASSPPGQGDQHF
TRBV28 NA CASSFSGTYNSPLHF
TRBV5-6 NA CASRKVANYGYTF
TRBV28 once CASRSIQGLTEGYTF
TRBV28 NA CASTRTGLNTEAFF
TRBV7-3 NA CASSSTGSAEPLHF
TRBV9 NA CASSGSLANEQFF
TRBV15 NA CATSVLGDEQYF
TRBV19 NA CASGDSMNTEAFF
TRBV14 NA CASSQWPDSEGQYF
TRBV4-1 NA CASSLRGLDSYNEQFF
TRBV18 NA CASSPSGTAPLHF
TRBV4-1 few CASSSDTGGYEQYF
TRBV27 NA CASSLGPAGGSNQPQHF
TRBV11-2 NA CASSSLTSGGKTQYF
TRBV7-9 NA CASSPITGTSPHEQYF
TRBV4-1 NA CASSQGRDRTNYGYTF
TRBV27 NA CASSLVAVGPDTQYF
TRBV25-1 NA CASSEWTNQETQYF
TRBV7-9 NA CASSLSGENEQYF
TRBV9 NA CASSPGQGPYEQYF
TRBV4-1 once CASSEYNRGPPAGELFF
TRBV18 NA CASSPFRRTEAFF
TRBV9 NA CASSAFGSSSYNEQFF
TRBV6-5 NA CASSKLAGVPSRQFF
TRBV10-3 NA CAISVQRGQETQYF
TRBV6-5 NA CASSNQGSEQYF
TRBV7-2 NA CASSLVVRNEQFF
TRBV27 NA CASRLGADTEAFF